A selection of T cell receptor beta chains follows, all from one sample in a study of T-cell reconstitution after alpha-beta-depleted transplantation in children. TCRdb itself ran the PCR reads through MiXCR, one entry per CDR3 protein. The sample lists just under 350,000 distinct CDR3 sequences, about a sixth occurring once. The starting material was PBMCs, mostly from graft donor cells, obtained 360 days after TCRalphabeta/CD19-depleted stem cell transplant. The origin of the receptors is a male patient aged 2 to 9 who had a stem cell transplant for acute lymphoblastic leukemia, so the T cells may come from the graft donor. CDR3s include the opening cysteine and the closing phenylalanine or tryptophan. The D gene is left open where the match is weak. A row's size may be missing; if present it is once, few, many or a size class.

v_call	j_call	clone_size	d_call	cdr3_aa	cdr3_nt
TRBV10-3	TRBJ1-1	few	NA	CAISVDIRNTEAFF	TGTGCCATCAGTGTGGACATAAGGAACACTGAAGCTTTCTTT
TRBV2	TRBJ2-6	few	TRBD1	CASSEGTGGSGANVLTF	TGTGCCAGCAGTGAAGGGACAGGGGGATCTGGGGCCAACGTCCTGACTTTC
TRBV12-3/TRBV12-4	TRBJ2-5	few	TRBD1	CASSTGTEETQYF	TGTGCCAGCAGCACCGGGACAGAAGAGACCCAGTACTTC
TRBV4-2	TRBJ2-7	NA	TRBD2	CASSQDGTSEYSYEQYF	TGTGCCAGCAGCCAAGATGGAACTAGCGAATATTCCTACGAGCAGTACTTC
TRBV3-1	TRBJ2-5	few	TRBD2	CASARASGKKETQYF	TGTGCCAGCGCGCGGGCTAGCGGGAAGAAAGAGACCCAGTACTTC
TRBV27	TRBJ2-2	NA	TRBD1	CASSSLRGPNTGELFF	TGTGCCAGCAGTTCCCTCAGGGGGCCGAACACCGGGGAGCTGTTTTTT
TRBV20-1	TRBJ1-2	few	NA	CSAPTEEGTGYTF	TGCAGTGCTCCGACAGAAGAGGGGACTGGCTACACCTTC
TRBV12-3/TRBV12-4	TRBJ2-3	NA	TRBD2	CASSLAGNTDTQYF	TGTGCCAGCAGCCTAGCGGGAAACACAGATACGCAGTATTTT
TRBV7-6	TRBJ1-1	NA	NA	CASSLGGWDTEAFF	TGTGCCAGCAGCTTAGGAGGGTGGGACACTGAAGCTTTCTTT
TRBV6-5	TRBJ2-3	few	NA	CASSYTPVPHGTDTQYF	TGTGCCAGCAGTTATACCCCCGTACCCCACGGCACAGATACGCAGTATTTT
TRBV28	TRBJ1-1	few	NA	CASSFGTGGGLAEAFF	TGTGCCAGCAGTTTTGGTACCGGCGGGGGGCTCGCTGAAGCTTTCTTT
TRBV9	TRBJ2-7	few	NA	CASSPQGAIPSYEQYF	TGTGCCAGCAGCCCCCAAGGGGCAATCCCGTCCTACGAGCAGTACTTC
TRBV5-1	TRBJ2-3	NA	NA	CASSAADLEGTDTQYF	TGCGCCAGCAGCGCGGCAGATTTAGAGGGCACAGATACGCAGTATTTT
TRBV6-2/TRBV6-3	TRBJ2-5	NA	NA	CASQRLVQETQYF	TGTGCCAGCCAACGACTAGTCCAAGAGACCCAGTACTTC
TRBV5-1	TRBJ2-1	NA	NA	CASSLGQLSSYNEQFF	TGCGCCAGCAGCTTGGGCCAGCTGAGCTCCTACAATGAGCAGTTCTTC
TRBV4-3	TRBJ2-3	NA	NA	CASSQGASPTDTQYF	TGCGCCAGCAGCCAAGGGGCCTCCCCAACAGATACGCAGTATTTT
TRBV12-3/TRBV12-4	TRBJ1-2	few	NA	CASSLSETYGYTF	TGTGCCAGCAGTTTAAGTGAGACGTATGGCTACACCTTC
TRBV10-3	TRBJ2-5	NA	NA	CAISSVEETQYF	TGTGCCATCTCTAGCGTTGAAGAGACCCAGTACTTC
TRBV2	TRBJ2-2	few	NA	CASSEWHSKTGELFF	TGTGCCAGCAGTGAATGGCACAGTAAGACCGGGGAGCTGTTTTTT
TRBV9	TRBJ2-1	many	TRBD1	CASRRNVPGQGGNEQFF	TGTGCCAGCAGAAGGAACGTACCGGGACAGGGAGGGAATGAGCAGTTCTTC
TRBV7-3	TRBJ2-3	few	NA	CASSLKGGSPPDTQYF	TGTGCCAGCAGCTTAAAGGGCGGGTCGCCCCCAGATACGCAGTATTTT
TRBV6-5	TRBJ2-5	NA	NA	CASSYGERQTQYF	TGTGCCAGCAGTTACGGAGAACGCCAGACCCAGTACTTC
TRBV3-1	TRBJ2-5	many	TRBD2	CASSQEIASAGVEETQYF	TGTGCCAGCAGCCAAGAAATCGCATCGGCGGGAGTGGAAGAGACCCAGTACTTC
TRBV12-3/TRBV12-4	TRBJ2-1	many	NA	CASSPSREGQFF	TGTGCCAGCAGCCCCTCCCGAGAGGGGCAGTTCTTC
TRBV4-1	TRBJ2-2	few	NA	CASRIGGTYTGELFF	TGCGCCAGCAGAATAGGCGGGACTTACACCGGGGAGCTGTTTTTT
TRBV4-3	TRBJ2-5	NA	TRBD2	CASSQDIAGEWETQYF	TGCGCCAGCAGCCAAGATATTGCGGGAGAATGGGAGACCCAGTACTTC
TRBV15	TRBJ2-5	NA	NA	CATSIFRLRDSNWGHQETQYF	TGTGCCACCAGCATTTTCAGATTACGGGACTCTAACTGGGGGCACCAAGAGACCCAGTACTTC
TRBV20-1	TRBJ1-1	NA	TRBD1	CSAIRDSWLFQAFF	TGCAGTGCTATACGGGACAGTTGGCTTTTTCAAGCTTTCTTT
TRBV5-1	TRBJ2-7	NA	NA	CASSWDGSSYEQYF	TGCGCCAGCAGCTGGGACGGGAGCTCCTACGAGCAGTACTTC
TRBV6-5	TRBJ2-7	many	NA	CASSYYGHYEQYF	TGTGCCAGCAGTTACTACGGGCACTACGAGCAGTACTTC
TRBV19	TRBJ2-3	NA	NA	CASSILSEGPTDTQYF	TGTGCCAGTAGTATCCTTAGCGAAGGACCCACAGATACGCAGTATTTT
TRBV6-1	TRBJ2-1	few	TRBD1	CASSRTGTAVWEQFF	TGTGCCAGCAGCCGGACAGGGACAGCTGTCTGGGAGCAGTTCTTC
TRBV7-8	TRBJ1-2	NA	NA	CASSEDGYTF	TGTGCCAGCAGCGAAGATGGCTACACCTTC
TRBV28	TRBJ2-2	NA	TRBD1	CASSLHRGSTGELFF	TGTGCCAGCAGTTTACACAGGGGCAGTACCGGGGAGCTGTTTTTT
TRBV12-3/TRBV12-4	TRBJ2-5	many	TRBD2	CASSLASGQETQYF	TGTGCCAGCAGTTTGGCTAGCGGTCAAGAGACCCAGTACTTC
TRBV15	TRBJ2-6	NA	NA	CATSLTGTGANVLTF	TGTGCCACCAGTCTTACAGGTACTGGGGCCAACGTCCTGACTTTC
TRBV12-3/TRBV12-4	TRBJ2-1	few	NA	CASSFGFGKRGVKLGEQFF	TGTGCCAGCAGTTTTGGTTTTGGAAAGCGCGGGGTTAAATTGGGTGAGCAGTTCTTC
TRBV7-3	TRBJ1-1	few	NA	CASSLGGLGNTEAFF	TGTGCCAGCAGCTTAGGAGGGCTGGGGAACACTGAAGCTTTCTTT
TRBV10-3	TRBJ2-7	NA	NA	CAIKRGDYEQYF	TGTGCCATCAAAAGGGGGGACTACGAGCAGTACTTC
TRBV11-2	TRBJ1-5	NA	NA	CASSLRAGGYSNQPQHF	TGTGCCAGCAGCCTCAGGGCCGGGGGATATAGCAATCAGCCCCAGCATTTT
TRBV12-3/TRBV12-4	TRBJ2-1	many	NA	CASSSGPYNEQFF	TGTGCCAGCAGTTCAGGGCCGTACAATGAGCAGTTCTTC
TRBV6-1	TRBJ1-6	few	TRBD1	CASTPGQGNSPLHF	TGTGCCAGCACGCCGGGACAGGGCAATTCACCCCTCCACTTT
TRBV5-1	TRBJ2-4	many	NA	CASSPGQLTKNIQYF	TGCGCCAGCAGCCCCGGACAGCTAACCAAAAACATTCAGTACTTC
TRBV4-1	TRBJ2-3	few	NA	CASSRRDVSTDTQYF	TGCGCCAGCAGCCGGAGGGACGTTAGCACAGATACGCAGTATTTT
TRBV2	TRBJ1-6	NA	TRBD1	CASTGQGATPLHF	TGTGCCAGCACTGGACAGGGGGCAACACCCCTCCACTTT
TRBV5-1	TRBJ2-5	many	TRBD1	CASSSLTGGIETQYF	TGCGCCAGCAGCTCTTTAACAGGGGGCATCGAGACCCAGTACTTC
TRBV5-6	TRBJ2-7	few	NA	CASSLTSSEQYF	TGTGCCAGCAGCTTGACCTCCAGCGAGCAGTACTTC
TRBV4-3	TRBJ2-5	NA	NA	CASSQDEGYQETQYF	TGCGCCAGCAGCCAAGATGAGGGGTACCAAGAGACCCAGTACTTC
TRBV7-2	TRBJ2-1	few	TRBD2	CASSPGLAAIGEQFF	TGTGCCAGCAGCCCGGGACTAGCCGCGATCGGTGAGCAGTTCTTC
TRBV4-3	TRBJ2-2	few	TRBD1	CASSQLGTGGPGELFF	TGCGCCAGCAGCCAACTTGGGACAGGGGGACCCGGGGAGCTGTTTTTT
TRBV12-3/TRBV12-4	TRBJ2-7	many	NA	CASSSGTVYEQYF	TGTGCCAGCAGTTCCGGTACGGTGTACGAGCAGTACTTC
TRBV15	TRBJ2-5	NA	NA	CATSRGAGETQYF	TGTGCCACCAGCAGAGGGGCGGGGGAGACCCAGTACTTC
TRBV12-2	TRBJ1-1	NA	NA	CASRLAQMGGNTEAFF	TGTGCAAGTCGCTTAGCGCAAATGGGGGGTAACACTGAAGCTTTCTTT
TRBV20-1	TRBJ1-4	NA	NA	CSASPGSLRNEKLFF	TGCAGTGCTAGCCCCGGGAGTCTCCGTAATGAAAAACTGTTTTTT
TRBV4-1	TRBJ2-1	NA	TRBD2	CASSLNGGLPGLAYNEQFF	TGCGCCAGCAGCCTCAACGGGGGGTTACCGGGACTAGCGTACAATGAGCAGTTCTTC
TRBV29-1	TRBJ1-6	NA	NA	CSVSSGTENSPLHF	TGCAGCGTTTCCTCCGGGACGGAAAATTCACCCCTCCACTTT
TRBV10-3	TRBJ2-5	many	NA	CAISDLGAQETQYF	TGTGCCATCAGTGATCTGGGGGCGCAAGAGACCCAGTACTTC